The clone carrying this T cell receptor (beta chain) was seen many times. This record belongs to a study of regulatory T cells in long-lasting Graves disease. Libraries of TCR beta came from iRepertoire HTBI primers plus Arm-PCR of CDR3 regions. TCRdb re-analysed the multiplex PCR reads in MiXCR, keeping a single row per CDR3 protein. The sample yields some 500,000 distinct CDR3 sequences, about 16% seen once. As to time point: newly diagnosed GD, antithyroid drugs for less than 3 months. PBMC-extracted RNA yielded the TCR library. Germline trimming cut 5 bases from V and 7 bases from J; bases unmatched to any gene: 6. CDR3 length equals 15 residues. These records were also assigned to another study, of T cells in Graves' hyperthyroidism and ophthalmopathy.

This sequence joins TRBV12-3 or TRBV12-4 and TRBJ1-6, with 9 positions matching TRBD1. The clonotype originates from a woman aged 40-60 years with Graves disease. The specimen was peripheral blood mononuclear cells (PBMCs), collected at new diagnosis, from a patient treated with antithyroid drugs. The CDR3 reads CASSRRTGVNSPLHF. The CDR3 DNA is TGTGCCAGCAGTCGCCGGACAGGGGTGAATTCACCCCTCCACTTT.